The rows below give T cell receptor beta chains drawn from one sample of a study. Using its own MiXCR run on the 5' RACE reads, TCRdb lists one record per CDR3 protein. The sample has over 55,000 distinct CDR3 sequences; just under 30% are singletons. Sequencing used tumor-infiltrating naive CD4+ T cells sorted from the breast tumor. Receptor source: a female donor with breast cancer. The CDR3 runs from the conserved cysteine through the conserved F or W. The order of the fields is J gene, V gene, clone size, D gene, CDR3 protein, CDR3 DNA. A D gene is named only where the DNA matches it firmly. A row's size may be missing; if present it is once, few, many or a size class.

TRBJ2-2 | TRBV5-1 | NA | NA | CASTHEAIPGTGELFF | TGCGCCAGCACCCACGAGGCAATACCTGGCACCGGGGAGCTGTTTTTT
TRBJ2-7 | TRBV6-5 | few | TRBD1 | CASSYGTVPSYEQYF | TGTGCCAGCAGTTACGGGACAGTCCCTTCCTACGAGCAGTACTTC
TRBJ1-2 | TRBV15 | many | NA | CATADRGFGYGYTF | TGTGCCACCGCGGACCGGGGGTTTGGCTATGGCTACACCTTC
TRBJ2-3 | TRBV5-1 | NA | NA | CASRLDRSTDTQYF | TGCGCCAGCAGACTCGACAGGTCCACAGATACGCAGTATTTT
TRBJ2-5 | TRBV30 | few | NA | CAWSVGVATRETQYF | TGTGCCTGGAGTGTGGGAGTAGCGACCAGGGAGACCCAGTACTTC
TRBJ2-1 | TRBV7-8 | few | TRBD1 | CASSLMPGGGYNEQFF | TGTGCCAGCAGCCTAATGCCAGGGGGCGGCTACAATGAGCAGTTCTTC
TRBJ1-1 | TRBV4-3 | many | NA | CASSQVSGTEAFF | TGCGCCAGCAGCCAAGTGAGTGGAACTGAAGCTTTCTTT
TRBJ1-2 | TRBV20-1 | few | NA | CSANRATGSYGYTF | TGCAGTGCTAATAGGGCTACAGGGAGTTATGGCTACACCTTC
TRBJ1-1 | TRBV10-3 | few | NA | CAIRLLGGTETEAFF | TGTGCCATCAGGCTACTTGGGGGGACGGAGACTGAAGCTTTCTTT
TRBJ1-2 | TRBV9 | few | NA | CASSVVGGARGYTF | TGTGCCAGCAGCGTAGTGGGGGGCGCAAGGGGCTACACCTTC
TRBJ1-1 | TRBV29-1 | NA | NA | CSVGGTRREAFF | TGCAGCGTGGGGGGTACCCGGCGTGAAGCTTTCTTT
TRBJ1-1 | TRBV6-5 | many | NA | CASSYRGRDEAFF | TGTGCCAGCAGTTACCGGGGCAGGGATGAAGCTTTCTTT
TRBJ1-2 | TRBV29-1 | NA | NA | CSVEERGGYGYTF | TGCAGCGTTGAAGAGCGGGGGGGCTATGGCTACACCTTC
TRBJ2-4 | TRBV7-9 | many | NA | CASSLDVTLAKNIQYF | TGTGCCAGCAGCCTAGATGTAACTCTAGCCAAAAACATTCAGTACTTC
TRBJ1-6 | TRBV7-3 | few | NA | CASRRSRNSPLHF | TGTGCCAGCAGGCGGTCGAGGAATTCACCCCTCCACTTT
TRBJ1-3 | TRBV6-5 | few | NA | CASSPRKDSGITIYF | TGTGCCAGCAGTCCACGTAAAGACTCTGGAATCACCATATATTTT
TRBJ2-2 | TRBV28 | NA | NA | CASNWGGSNTGELFF | TGTGCCAGCAACTGGGGCGGGTCGAACACCGGGGAGCTGTTTTTT
TRBJ1-5 | TRBV7-2 | NA | NA | CASSLQGYQPQHF | TGTGCCAGCAGCTTACAGGGTTATCAGCCCCAGCATTTT
TRBJ1-6 | TRBV7-9 | NA | NA | CASSRGSKMDSASSYNSPLHF | TGTGCCAGCAGCAGGGGCAGCAAGATGGACAGCGCGAGCTCCTATAATTCACCCCTCCACTTT
TRBJ2-7 | TRBV5-1 | few | NA | CASSLEVSYEQYF | TGCGCCAGCAGCTTGGAGGTTTCCTACGAGCAGTACTTC
TRBJ1-2 | TRBV10-3 | many | NA | CAISATGNYGYTF | TGTGCCATCAGTGCTACAGGGAACTATGGCTACACCTTC
TRBJ2-4 | TRBV3-1 | few | NA | CASSPPLGARDKNIQYF | TGTGCCAGCAGCCCGCCTCTGGGGGCGCGGGACAAAAACATTCAGTACTTC
TRBJ1-1 | TRBV7-6 | NA | NA | CASSSPLGGPLNTEAFF | TGTGCCAGCAGCTCCCCTCTGGGTGGCCCTTTGAACACTGAAGCTTTCTTT
TRBJ1-6 | TRBV20-1 | many | TRBD1 | CSATGGYLRNSPLHF | TGCAGTGCAACAGGGGGTTATCTTAGGAATTCACCCCTCCACTTT
TRBJ2-5 | TRBV24-1 | NA | NA | CATSDGGVAYPMGPETQYF | TGTGCCACCAGTGATGGTGGGGTGGCCTACCCTATGGGCCCAGAGACCCAGTACTTC
TRBJ1-2 | TRBV28 | few | NA | CASSQTVANYGYTF | TGTGCCAGCAGTCAGACAGTGGCTAACTATGGCTACACCTTC
TRBJ1-2 | TRBV28 | few | NA | CASGSSRYGYTF | TGTGCCAGCGGCAGTTCTCGCTATGGCTACACCTTC
TRBJ2-1 | TRBV5-1 | NA | NA | CASSAQGTTYNEQFF | TGCGCCAGCAGCGCACAGGGAACTACCTACAATGAGCAGTTCTTC
TRBJ1-2 | TRBV7-2 | few | NA | CASSSTTAYGYTF | TGTGCCAGCAGCTCCACCACAGCCTATGGCTACACCTTC
TRBJ2-3 | TRBV4-1 | few | NA | CASSPRQDDTQYF | TGCGCCAGCAGTCCCAGACAGGACGATACGCAGTATTTT
TRBJ1-1 | TRBV18 | few | TRBD1 | CASSQQGALNTEAFF | TGTGCCAGCTCACAACAGGGGGCTTTGAACACTGAAGCTTTCTTT
TRBJ2-5 | TRBV7-9 | few | NA | CASEAQETQYF | TGTGCCAGCGAGGCACAAGAGACCCAGTACTTC
TRBJ1-2 | TRBV7-9 | NA | NA | CASSLDEHPGAGYTF | TGTGCCAGCAGCTTAGACGAACATCCAGGGGCGGGCTACACCTTC
TRBJ1-5 | TRBV10-3 | many | TRBD1 | CAISDSGQGYQPQHF | TGTGCCATCAGTGATTCTGGACAGGGCTATCAGCCCCAGCATTTT
TRBJ1-6 | TRBV28 | many | NA | CASSKPNQGSYNSPLHF | TGTGCCAGCAGCAAACCCAATCAGGGCTCCTATAATTCACCCCTCCACTTT
TRBJ2-2 | TRBV4-3 | NA | TRBD2 | CASSQAGTSGTRELFF | TGCGCCAGCAGCCAGGCAGGGACTAGCGGGACCCGGGAGCTGTTTTTT
TRBJ2-2 | TRBV11-2 | many | NA | CASSLSGRRSGELFF | TGTGCCAGCAGCTTGTCTGGCCGAAGGTCCGGGGAGCTGTTTTTT
TRBJ1-2 | TRBV6-1 | NA | NA | CASSERRNYGYTF | TGTGCCAGCAGTGAACGTCGGAACTATGGCTACACCTTC
TRBJ2-1 | TRBV19 | NA | NA | CASSTPGPRQFF | TGTGCCAGTAGTACACCGGGACCCAGACAGTTCTTC
TRBJ2-6 | TRBV6-6 | NA | NA | CASTPVGLGANVLTF | TGTGCCAGCACCCCAGTGGGGTTGGGGGCCAACGTCCTGACTTTC
TRBJ1-4 | TRBV7-2 | NA | NA | CASGSDRRKLFF | TGTGCCAGCGGCTCAGACAGGCGCAAACTGTTTTTT
TRBJ2-2 | TRBV6-4 | many | NA | CASGLGHGELFF | TGTGCCAGCGGCCTGGGTCACGGGGAGCTGTTTTTT